Given below is one T cell receptor (beta chain) in context. What it recognizes is unknown. The record originates from a study of T cells in Graves' hyperthyroidism and ophthalmopathy. CDR1 and CDR2 from the germline V gene are PRHDT and FYEKMQ (reference sequence). Trimming removed 0 bases at V and 6 bases at J, with 12 bases between. This CDR3 has 16 amino acids. Study-wide points: Blood also held most thyroid clonotypes expanded beyond 0.001. Prediction of ophthalmopathy progression came a median about 6 months pre-onset.

Exclusion followed for patients with uncontrolled infection, other autoimmune disease, pregnancy or lactation. Amplified TCR beta CDR3 regions derived from RNA transcripts. Primed by the HTBI set, a first-round RT-PCR was run on the TCR CDR3. TCRdb reanalysed the multiplex PCR reads using MiXCR and keeps one entry per CDR3 protein. Of under 450,000 distinct CDR3 sequences listed, roughly 14% are singletons. This chain uses TRBV13 with TRBJ1-6, with D uncertain. This receptor was identified in a woman aged 18-30 years with Graves' hyperthyroidism. Sequencing used blood. DNA for the CDR3: TGTGCCAGCAGCTTAGGGCCCAGGCTGGCTAATTCACCCCTCCACTTT. This sequence encodes CASSLGPRLANSPLHF.